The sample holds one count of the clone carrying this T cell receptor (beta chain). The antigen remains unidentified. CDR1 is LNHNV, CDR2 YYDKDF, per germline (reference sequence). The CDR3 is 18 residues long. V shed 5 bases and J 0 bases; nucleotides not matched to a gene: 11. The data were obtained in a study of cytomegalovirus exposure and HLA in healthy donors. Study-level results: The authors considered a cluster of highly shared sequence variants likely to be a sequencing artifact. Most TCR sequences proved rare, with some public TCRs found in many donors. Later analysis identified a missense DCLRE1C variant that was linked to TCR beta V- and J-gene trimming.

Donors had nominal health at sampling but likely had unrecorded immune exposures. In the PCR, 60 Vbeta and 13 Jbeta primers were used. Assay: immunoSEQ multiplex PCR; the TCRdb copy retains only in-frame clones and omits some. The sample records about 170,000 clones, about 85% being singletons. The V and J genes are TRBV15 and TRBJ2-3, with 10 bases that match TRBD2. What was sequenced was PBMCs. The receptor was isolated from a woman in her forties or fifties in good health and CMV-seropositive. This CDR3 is CATSPSIRLAGSTDTQYF. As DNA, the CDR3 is TGTGCCACCAGCCCTTCCATTCGACTAGCGGGTAGCACAGATACGCAGTATTTT.